This is a list of T cell receptor beta chains from one sample in a study of cytomegalovirus exposure and HLA in healthy donors. The repertoire was sequenced with immunoSEQ multiplex PCR; TCRdb's copy has only in-frame clones and lacks some. This repertoire shows 85,000 to 100,000 clones, 64% found once; its top ten account for approximately 3%. The sequenced material came from PBMCs. Source of these receptors: a man in his sixties in good health and CMV-seronegative. Both conserved end residues are part of each CDR3. The D gene is left open where the match is weak. Clone size is stated in some rows and not others, as once, few, many or a class when expanded.

>TRBJ2-5|TRBV4-1|.|.
CASSPRGGALETQYF
TGCGCCAGCAGCCCCCGAGGGGGGGCTTTAGAGACCCAGTACTTC
>TRBJ1-1|TRBV6-1|TRBD1|.
CASSEGRGNIAFF
TGTGCCAGCAGTGAGGGCAGGGGGAATATAGCTTTCTTT
>TRBJ1-4|TRBV5-6|.|.
CASSLGLAFEKLFF
TGTGCCAGCAGCTTGGGGCTGGCTTTCGAAAAACTGTTTTTT
>TRBJ2-3|TRBV9|.|.
CASSFIQGGTDTQYF
TGTGCCAGCAGCTTTATTCAGGGGGGTACAGATACGCAGTATTTT
>TRBJ1-2|TRBV28|TRBD1|.
CASSPLGQGNYGYTF
TGTGCCAGCAGTCCCCTCGGACAGGGGAACTATGGCTACACCTTC
>TRBJ1-1|TRBV19|.|.
CASRLGAQNTEAFF
TGTGCCAGTAGGTTGGGGGCGCAGAACACTGAAGCTTTCTTT
>TRBJ1-2|TRBV5-6|TRBD1|.
CASSFWRQGMGLRGYTF
TGTGCCAGCAGCTTCTGGAGACAGGGGATGGGTTTGAGAGGCTACACCTTC
>TRBJ2-7|TRBV7-9|.|.
CASSLAEGANEQYF
TGTGCCAGCAGCTTAGCGGAGGGCGCCAACGAGCAGTACTTC
>TRBJ2-2|TRBV5-1|TRBD2|.
CASSLLALGGELFF
TGCGCCAGCAGCTTACTAGCGTTAGGCGGGGAGCTGTTTTTT
>TRBJ1-1|TRBV5-1|TRBD1|.
CASSFLTGGQGEAFF
TGCGCCAGCAGCTTTTTAACAGGGGGGCAAGGTGAAGCTTTCTTT
>TRBJ2-1|TRBV7-9|.|.
CASSPFSDEQFF
TGTGCCAGCAGCCCCTTTTCCGATGAGCAGTTCTTC
>TRBJ1-2|TRBV5-4|TRBD1|few
CASSWDPTGGNYGYTF
TGTGCCAGCAGCTGGGATCCGACAGGGGGAAACTATGGCTACACCTTC
>TRBJ2-7|TRBV27|.|.
CASRATSLGPYEQYF
TGTGCCAGCAGAGCTACTAGCCTGGGACCTTACGAGCAGTACTTC
>TRBJ1-2|TRBV5-1|.|.
CASSLGQPSGGYTF
TGCGCCAGCAGCTTGGGACAGCCCTCCGGCGGCTACACCTTC
>TRBJ2-1|TRBV7-3|.|.
CASSVPSVNEQFF
TGTGCCAGCAGCGTCCCATCGGTTAATGAGCAGTTCTTC
>TRBJ1-2|TRBV11-3|.|.
CASSLVEGSGYTF
TGTGCCAGCAGCTTAGTTGAGGGCAGCGGCTACACCTTC
>TRBJ2-7|TRBV4-1|TRBD2|.
CASSQGPSGRARYF
TGCGCCAGCAGCCAAGGGCCTAGCGGGAGGGCCAGGTACTTC
>TRBJ1-1|TRBV7-9|.|.
CASSFEGDTEAFF
TGTGCCAGCAGCTTCGAAGGAGACACTGAAGCTTTCTTT
>TRBJ2-7|TRBV11-2|.|few
CASSSIRRDSSYEQYF
TGTGCCAGCAGCTCCATCCGGAGGGACTCTTCCTACGAGCAGTACTTC
>TRBJ2-3|TRBV5-1|.|.
CASSLDFDSPLSTDTQYF
TGCGCCAGCAGCTTGGATTTCGACTCCCCCCTTAGCACAGATACGCAGTATTTT
>TRBJ2-1|TRBV18|TRBD1|.
CASSPDRGRGNEQFF
TGTGCCAGCTCACCAGACAGGGGGCGGGGCAATGAGCAGTTCTTC
>TRBJ1-1|TRBV29-1|.|.
CSGGGTEAFF
TGCAGCGGGGGGGGAACTGAAGCTTTCTTT
>TRBJ2-7|TRBV5-1|.|.
CASSPRGDSYEQYF
TGCGCCAGCAGCCCTCGCGGGGACTCCTACGAGCAGTACTTC
>TRBJ2-5|TRBV5-1|.|.
CASTSLGSIGETQYF
TGCGCCAGCACCTCCCTTGGTTCGATCGGGGAGACCCAGTACTTC
>TRBJ1-2|TRBV18|.|few
CASSSGQIRYGYTF
TGTGCCAGCTCGTCGGGACAAATCCGGTATGGCTACACCTTC